The clone carrying this T cell receptor (beta chain) was picked up a small number of times. Trimming cost V 6 bases and J 7 bases, with 12 bases left between them. Germline values: CDR1 MNHEY, CDR2 SMNVEV (reference sequence). CDR3 length equals 12 residues. The sample comes from a study of identical twins. TCRdb redid the calling of the 5' RACE reads with MiXCR, one entry per CDR3 protein. The sample has 600,000 to 850,000 distinct CDR3 sequences, around a sixth seen once; the top ten hold around 12%. These records were also assigned to another study, of T cells expressing NK-cell markers.

The source material was PBMCs. The chain joins TRBV27 to TRBJ1-2; D is possibly TRBD1 (5 bases). The sequence came from a woman aged 18-29 years in good health. CDR3 nucleotide sequence: TGTGCCAGCAGGGCAGGGCTCGGTGGCTACACCTTC. Translating gives CASRAGLGGYTF.